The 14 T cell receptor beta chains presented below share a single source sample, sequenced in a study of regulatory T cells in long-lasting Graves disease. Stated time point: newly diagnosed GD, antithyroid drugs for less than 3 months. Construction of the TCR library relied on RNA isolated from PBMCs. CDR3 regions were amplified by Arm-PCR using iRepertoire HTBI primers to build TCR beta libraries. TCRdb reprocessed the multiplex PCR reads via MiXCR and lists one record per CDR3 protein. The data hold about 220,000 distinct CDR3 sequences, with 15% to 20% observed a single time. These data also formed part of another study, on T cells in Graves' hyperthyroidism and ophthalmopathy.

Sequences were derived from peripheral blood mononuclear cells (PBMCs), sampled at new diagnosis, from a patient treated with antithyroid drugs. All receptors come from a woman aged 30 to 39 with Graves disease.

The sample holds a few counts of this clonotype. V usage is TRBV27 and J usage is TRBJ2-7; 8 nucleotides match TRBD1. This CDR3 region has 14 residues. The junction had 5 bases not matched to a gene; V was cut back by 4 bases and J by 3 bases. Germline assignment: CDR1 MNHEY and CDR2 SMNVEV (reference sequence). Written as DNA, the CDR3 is TGTGCCAGCAGTTCCGGGACAGGTTTCTACGAGCAGTACTTC. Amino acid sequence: CASSSGTGFYEQYF.

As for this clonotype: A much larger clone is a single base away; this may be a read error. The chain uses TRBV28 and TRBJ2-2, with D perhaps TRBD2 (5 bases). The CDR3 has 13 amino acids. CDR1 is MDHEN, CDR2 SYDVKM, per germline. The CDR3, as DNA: TGTGCCAGCAGTTTAGTGAACACCGGGGAGCTGCTTTTT. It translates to CASSLVNTGELLF.

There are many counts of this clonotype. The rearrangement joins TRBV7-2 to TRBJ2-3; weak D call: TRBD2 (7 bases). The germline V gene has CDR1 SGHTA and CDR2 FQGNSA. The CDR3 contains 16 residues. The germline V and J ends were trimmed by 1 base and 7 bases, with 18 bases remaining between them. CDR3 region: CASSLEGPSGGYTQYF. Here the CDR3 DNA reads TGTGCCAGCAGCTTAGAGGGGCCATCGGGGGGCTATACGCAGTATTTT.

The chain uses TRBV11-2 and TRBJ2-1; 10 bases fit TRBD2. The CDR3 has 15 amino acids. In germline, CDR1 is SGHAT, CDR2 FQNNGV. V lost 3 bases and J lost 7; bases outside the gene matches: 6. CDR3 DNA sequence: TGTGCCAGCAGCTTGGTTAGCGGGGGGAGTAATGAGCAGTTCTTC. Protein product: CASSLVSGGSNEQFF.

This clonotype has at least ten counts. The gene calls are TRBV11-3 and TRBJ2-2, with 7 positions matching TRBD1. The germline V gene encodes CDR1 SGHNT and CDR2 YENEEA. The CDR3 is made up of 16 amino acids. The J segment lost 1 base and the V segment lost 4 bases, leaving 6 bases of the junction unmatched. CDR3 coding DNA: TGTGCCAGCAGCTCCCCAGGGGGTCTGAACACCGGGGAGCTGTTTTTT. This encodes CASSSPGGLNTGELFF.

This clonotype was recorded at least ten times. This chain's CDR3 is CASSRQREDYEQYF. As DNA, the CDR3 is TGTGCCAGCAGCCGACAGCGGGAGGATTACGAGCAGTACTTC. The chain couples TRBV4-2 to TRBJ2-7, with TRBD2 matching 9 bases. The CDR3 spans 14 residues. Trimming removed 4 bases from V and 4 bases from J; junction bases left unmatched: 5. The germline CDR1 and CDR2 sequences are LGHNA and YNFKEQ.

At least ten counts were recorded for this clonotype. This chain's CDR3 is CATKAARGLYEQYF. In DNA form, the CDR3 reads TGTGCCACCAAGGCAGCTCGCGGGCTGTACGAGCAGTACTTC. V and J are TRBV27 and TRBJ2-7, with a weak D call TRBD2 (5 bases). In germline, CDR1 is MNHEY, CDR2 SMNVEV (reference sequence). This CDR3 region has 14 residues. The V and J ends lost 10 bases and 4 bases respectively, with 20 bases between them.

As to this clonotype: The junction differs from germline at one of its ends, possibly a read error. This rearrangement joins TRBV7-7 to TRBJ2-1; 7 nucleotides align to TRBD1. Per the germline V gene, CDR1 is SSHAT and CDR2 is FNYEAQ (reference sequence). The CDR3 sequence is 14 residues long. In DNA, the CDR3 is TGTGCTAGCAGCTCTGGACAGGCCCGCAATGAGCAGTTCTTC. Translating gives CASSSGQARNEQFF.

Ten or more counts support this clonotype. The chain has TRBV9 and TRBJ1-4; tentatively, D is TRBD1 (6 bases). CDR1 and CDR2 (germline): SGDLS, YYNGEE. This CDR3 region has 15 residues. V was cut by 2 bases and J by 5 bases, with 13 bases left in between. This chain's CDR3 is CASSVSGQPNEKLFF. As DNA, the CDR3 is TGTGCCAGCAGCGTCTCCGGACAGCCAAATGAAAAACTGTTTTTT.

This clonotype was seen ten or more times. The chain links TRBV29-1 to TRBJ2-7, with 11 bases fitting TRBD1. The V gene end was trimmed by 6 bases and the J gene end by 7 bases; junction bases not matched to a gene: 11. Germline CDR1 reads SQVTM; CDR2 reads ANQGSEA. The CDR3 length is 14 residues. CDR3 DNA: TGCAGCGTCCCCGGACAGGGGGCCATGGGGGAGCAGTACTTC. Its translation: CSVPGQGAMGEQYF.

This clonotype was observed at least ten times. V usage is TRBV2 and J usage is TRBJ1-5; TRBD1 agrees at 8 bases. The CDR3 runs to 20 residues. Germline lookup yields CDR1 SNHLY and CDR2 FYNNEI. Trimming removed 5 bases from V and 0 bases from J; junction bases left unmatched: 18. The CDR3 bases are TGTGCCAGCAGTCGCGGCAGGGGGCCTCTGGGGGGATATAGCAATCAGCCCCAGCATTTT. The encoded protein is CASSRGRGPLGGYSNQPQHF.

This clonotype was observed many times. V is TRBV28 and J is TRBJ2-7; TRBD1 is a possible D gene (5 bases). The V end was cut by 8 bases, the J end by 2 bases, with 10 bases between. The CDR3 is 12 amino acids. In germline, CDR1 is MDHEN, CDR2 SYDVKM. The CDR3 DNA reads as TGTGCCAGCGAGGACAACCCCTACGAGCAGTACTTC. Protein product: CASEDNPYEQYF.

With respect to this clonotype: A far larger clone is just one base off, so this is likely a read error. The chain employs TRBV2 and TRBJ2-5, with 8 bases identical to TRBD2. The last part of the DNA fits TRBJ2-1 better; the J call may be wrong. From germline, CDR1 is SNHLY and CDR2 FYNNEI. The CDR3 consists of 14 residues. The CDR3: CAGKGTSLDNEQFF. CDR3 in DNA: TGTGCCGGCAAGGGGACTAGTCTGGACAATGAGCAGTTCTTC.

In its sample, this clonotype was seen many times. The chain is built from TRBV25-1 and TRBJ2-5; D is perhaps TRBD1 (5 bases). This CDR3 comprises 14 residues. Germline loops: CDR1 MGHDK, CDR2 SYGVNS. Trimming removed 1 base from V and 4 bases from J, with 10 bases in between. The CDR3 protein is CASSESQGIETQYF. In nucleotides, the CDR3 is TGTGCCAGCAGTGAATCGCAGGGAATAGAGACCCAGTACTTC.